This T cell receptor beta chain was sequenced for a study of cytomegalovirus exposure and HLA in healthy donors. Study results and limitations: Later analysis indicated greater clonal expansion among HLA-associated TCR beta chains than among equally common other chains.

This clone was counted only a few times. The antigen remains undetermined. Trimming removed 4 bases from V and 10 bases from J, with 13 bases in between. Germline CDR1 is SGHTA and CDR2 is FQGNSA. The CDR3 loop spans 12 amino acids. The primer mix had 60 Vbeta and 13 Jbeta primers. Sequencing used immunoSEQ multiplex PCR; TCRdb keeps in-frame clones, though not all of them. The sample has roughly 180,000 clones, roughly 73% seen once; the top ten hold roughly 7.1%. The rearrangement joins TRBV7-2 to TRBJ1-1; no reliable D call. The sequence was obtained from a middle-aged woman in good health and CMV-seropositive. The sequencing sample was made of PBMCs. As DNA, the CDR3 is TGTGCCAGCAGCTCCCAGCGAAAAGGAGCTTTCTTT. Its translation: CASSSQRKGAFF.